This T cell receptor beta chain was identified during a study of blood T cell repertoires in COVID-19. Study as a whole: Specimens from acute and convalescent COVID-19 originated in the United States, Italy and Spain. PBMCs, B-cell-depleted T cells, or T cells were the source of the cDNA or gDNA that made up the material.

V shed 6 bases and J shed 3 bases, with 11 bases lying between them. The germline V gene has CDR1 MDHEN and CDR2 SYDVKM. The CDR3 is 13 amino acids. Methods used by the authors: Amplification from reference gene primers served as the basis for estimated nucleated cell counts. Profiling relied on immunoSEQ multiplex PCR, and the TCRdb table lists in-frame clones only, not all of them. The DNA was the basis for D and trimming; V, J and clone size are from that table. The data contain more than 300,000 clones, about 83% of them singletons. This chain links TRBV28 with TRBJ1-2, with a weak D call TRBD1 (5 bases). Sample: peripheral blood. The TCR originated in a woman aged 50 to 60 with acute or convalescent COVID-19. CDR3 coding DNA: TGTGCCAGCAGCAGGGTATGGGACTATGGCTACACCTTC. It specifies CASSRVWDYGYTF.